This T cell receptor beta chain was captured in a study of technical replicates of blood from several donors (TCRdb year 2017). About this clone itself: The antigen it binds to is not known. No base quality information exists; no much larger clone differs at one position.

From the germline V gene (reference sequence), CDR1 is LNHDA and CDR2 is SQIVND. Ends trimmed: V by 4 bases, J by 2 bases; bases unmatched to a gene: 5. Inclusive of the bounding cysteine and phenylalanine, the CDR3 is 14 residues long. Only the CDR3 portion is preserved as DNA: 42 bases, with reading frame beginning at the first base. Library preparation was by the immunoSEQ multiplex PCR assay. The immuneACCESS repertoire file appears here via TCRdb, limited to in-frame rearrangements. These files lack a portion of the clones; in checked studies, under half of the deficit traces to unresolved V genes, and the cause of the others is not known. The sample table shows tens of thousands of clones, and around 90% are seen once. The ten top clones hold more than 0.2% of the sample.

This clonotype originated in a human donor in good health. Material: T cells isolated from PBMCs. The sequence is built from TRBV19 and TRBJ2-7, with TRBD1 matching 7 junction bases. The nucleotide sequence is TGTGCCAGTAGTAACCGGGACAGCCCCTACGAGCAGTACTTC. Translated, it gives CASSNRDSPYEQYF.